This T cell receptor beta chain was sequenced in a study of cytomegalovirus exposure and HLA in healthy donors (dated by TCRdb to about 2017). Broadly, across the study: An earlier analysis of a few hundred of the donors reported roughly 300 Gb of sequence data and around 100 million unique TCR beta sequences obtained from about 200 million T cells. An early release that covered more than 550 HLA-typed donors contained around 330 gigabases of sequencing data and tens of millions of unique TCR sequences. The genetic ancestry cluster associated with self-reported Caucasian donors included approximately 85% of the roughly 410 genotyped donors. The study was designed to test whether signatures of past pathogen exposure could be identified by cataloging public T cell receptors. The T cell repertoires of 550 to 850 subjects were profiled by immunosequencing and related to cytomegalovirus serostatus. Along with the roughly 610-subject first cohort, a separate validation cohort of over 90 different subjects was used. To predict cytomegalovirus infection status, the study brought together high-throughput TCR immunosequencing, statistical association of individual TCRs with disease status, and machine learning. To study patterns of TCR occurrence, a later analysis re-analyzed previously published TCR beta repertoires from 700 or so donors and added high-resolution HLA genotyping. In the later analysis, no new phenotypic data were used to find candidate immune exposures; instead, reliance was placed on TCR beta sequences and their occurrence across donors. An earlier analysis of fewer than 750 of the donors used high-throughput TCR beta sequencing to judge whether each TCR beta V gene segment behaved as functional or pseudogenic. Donor age, sex, ethnicity and CMV serostatus were collected together with the repertoire data. A later genetic analysis used genome-wide SNP genotypes for about 55% of the 666 donors, treating that subset as a discovery cohort. All discovery cohort repertoires had been generated on a single sequencing platform. Class I and class II HLA loci were covered by the typing at four-digit resolution. Typing coverage varied by locus: about 620-630 donors for A, B, C, DRB1 and DQB1; approximately 560 for DQA1; more than 600 for DPA1; 400 to 480 for DPB1. Roughly five DR-DQ haplotypes were handled as single units for association and clustering, since linkage in the cohort was strong. Across approximately 400 genotyped donors of the cohort, an average of about 240,000 unique TCR beta nucleotide sequences per donor were sequenced, and roughly a sixth of those sequences were non-productive.

What the research found in general, with its limitations: Correlated functional status among segregating V segments might reflect linkage disequilibrium, but an unknown experimental factor could not be ruled out. Because HLA typing was unavailable for some donors at each locus, only the typed subset was used in association tests. A cluster of highly shared sequence variants was judged likely to represent a technical artifact of the sequencing pipeline. In a later genetic analysis, fewer N-insertions in productive TCRs were reported among donors in an Asian-associated ancestry cluster than the roughly 700-donor mean. In a later analysis, TCR association rates were found to vary across HLA loci, with the most associated TCRs seen for DRB1 alleles and the fewest for HLA-C alleles. In vitro tests confirmed that a few of the cytomegalovirus-associated TCR beta chains recognize cytomegalovirus antigens. Sequencing depth was assumed to be roughly uniform across donors in the presence/absence analyses, though that assumption may not hold. Because counts were too low, some 16 rarely observed V segments, including chromosome 9 orphons, were excluded from the earlier analysis of roughly 580 of the donors. The 87-base-pair reads could not distinguish some IMGT-functional V segments, including TRBV6-2 and TRBV6-3, so those segments were excluded. CMV serostatus was the only immune exposure information available for the cohort. Only TCR beta chains were sequenced in this cohort, and the absence of alpha or paired-chain data limited detectable features. A total of about 180 TCR beta chains were listed by the study as associated with cytomegalovirus. In a later analysis, HLA-associated TCR beta chains were found to be more clonally expanded and to have lower generation probabilities than equally common non-associated chains. A later analysis associated about 17,000 TCR beta sequences with specific HLA alleles at a false discovery rate of 0.05. In a later genetic analysis, a missense DCLRE1C variant was associated with V-gene and J-gene trimming of TCR beta chains, and the association was replicated in an independent cohort. Cytomegalovirus status was reported to be diagnosed by the classifier with high specificity and sensitivity in both the original and validation cohorts. In a later analysis, most CMV-associated TCR beta chains were found to appear HLA-restricted, with HLA associations seemingly driven largely by CMV exposure. The authors suggested that the approach could potentially be extended to other disease states and immunological phenotypes. Broadly in line with IMGT annotations, most TCR beta V segments showed up in productive rearrangements about 87% or about 30% of the time in an earlier analysis of a few hundred of the donors. A further reported finding was that TCR beta sequences accurately predicted the HLA-A and HLA-B alleles for most subjects in the first cohort. When HLA alleles, especially DR and DQ, strongly co-occurred, TCR associations were difficult to assign to individual alleles. Most TCR sequences were observed very rarely across donors, whereas some public TCRs were present in many individuals. A later analysis reported that several top co-occurrence clusters appeared linked to parvovirus B19, influenza, CMV and Epstein-Barr virus.

CDR1 and CDR2 are read off the germline V gene (reference sequence) as MNHNY and SVGAGI. From the cysteine through the phenylalanine, the CDR3 covers 15 amino acids. The entry retains the CDR3 DNA only, 45 bases that are in frame from base 1. Ends trimmed: V by 0 bases, J by 7 bases; bases unmatched to a gene: 7. The cohort was made up of about 670 healthy bone marrow donors. Cohort members were all nominally healthy when sampled, although unrecorded immune exposures were likely present. The donor was CMV seronegative and belonged to the group of 352 seronegative cohort members. Every donor gave a peripheral blood sample, and the peripheral blood mononuclear cells from that sample were used for TCR beta sequencing. The Qiagen DNeasy Blood Extraction Kit was used to extract genomic DNA from the blood cell samples. This clone was seen more than once but under ten times. Which antigen it targets is not known. Per-nucleotide qualities are absent, and no much larger clonotype sits a single base away.

Library preparation was by the immunoSEQ multiplex PCR assay. For the multiplex PCR, a mixture combining 60 forward primers for TCR Vbeta segments and 13 reverse primers for TCR Jbeta segments was used. Amplification of the CDR3 region of rearranged TCR beta genes was performed with a multiplex PCR assay on genomic DNA. On the Illumina HiSeq System, the amplified TCR beta libraries were sequenced as 87-base-pair reads. In the source study's methods: Across the 500 to 850 repertoires, a later analysis counted tens of millions of unique TCR beta chains, around 10 million of which were shared by at least two donors. Raw reads were error-corrected and collapsed into unique sequences by a nearest-neighbor algorithm in which closely related sequences were merged to remove PCR and sequencing errors. V, D and J gene segments were assigned by aligning CDR3 sequences to IMGT reference sequences. For a sequence to be retained, a match of at least six nucleotides to both a V gene segment and a J gene segment was required. A rearrangement was called productive if the CDR3 had no stop codons and remained in frame with V and J, and every other rearrangement was called non-productive. Following IMGT convention, CDR3 was defined as the stretch from the second conserved V-encoded cysteine to the conserved J-encoded phenylalanine. In an earlier analysis of around 570 of the donors, sequences lacking an unambiguous match to a single V gene segment were excluded. In an earlier analysis of some 590 of the donors, V segments were called functional above 56.7% productive rearrangements and were called segregating when the between-donor standard deviation exceeded 5%. A statistical classification framework was developed to diagnose cytomegalovirus status using the catalog of TCR beta chain sequences. A later analysis assigned V and J genes by comparing TCR nucleotide sequences with IMGT/GENE-DB human TR gene sequences. The TCRdist pipeline was used in a later analysis to assign CDR3 sequences and most-parsimonious VDJ recombination scenarios. In a later analysis, every TCR beta chain was defined by the combination of its CDR3 amino acid sequence and its V-gene family, and reads without a unique V-gene family were dropped. To address suspected cross-contamination and a sequencing artifact, a later analysis removed a few hundred highly shared, low-generation-probability nucleotide sequences. A later analysis calculated a clonal expansion index for each public chain from normalized within-repertoire ranks of inferred template counts. In a later analysis, generation probabilities were computed with a VDJ recombination model fitted to out-of-frame rearrangements, and the resulting probabilities were checked against IGoR. Hypergeometric tests were used in a later analysis to score TCR-TCR, TCR-HLA and TCR-CMV co-occurrence, with a repertoire-size bias correction applied to the TCR pairs. False discovery rates were estimated in a later analysis by permuting HLA or CMV assignments 20 times. In a later analysis, co-occurring TCRs were grouped with DBSCAN, and TCRdist sequence similarity was added when clustering was performed within HLA-allele-positive subsets. Repertoires with fewer than 30,000 or more than 120,000 public chains were left out of co-occurrence clustering, as were roughly five repertoires with anomalous nucleotide sharing. This is the immuneACCESS table as TCRdb keeps it, with only in-frame sequences that have V and J called. A part of the clones is gone; compared with another copy, unresolved V genes explain less than half, and the rest is unexplained. The V and J calls and clone size are taken from that table; D and trimming were inferred from the DNA. This sample has under 150,000 clones in its table, and 70% to 85% of those were observed once. More than 2.5% of the sample belongs to the ten largest clones.

Source material: PBMCs. The chain links TRBV6-6 with TRBJ1-2; a stretch of 8 junction bases matches TRBD1. The TCR comes from a male donor in good health and CMV-seronegative. The DNA is TGTGCCAGCAGTTACTCTTCGACAGGGGAGGGTGGCTACACCTTC. It is translated as CASSYSSTGEGGYTF.